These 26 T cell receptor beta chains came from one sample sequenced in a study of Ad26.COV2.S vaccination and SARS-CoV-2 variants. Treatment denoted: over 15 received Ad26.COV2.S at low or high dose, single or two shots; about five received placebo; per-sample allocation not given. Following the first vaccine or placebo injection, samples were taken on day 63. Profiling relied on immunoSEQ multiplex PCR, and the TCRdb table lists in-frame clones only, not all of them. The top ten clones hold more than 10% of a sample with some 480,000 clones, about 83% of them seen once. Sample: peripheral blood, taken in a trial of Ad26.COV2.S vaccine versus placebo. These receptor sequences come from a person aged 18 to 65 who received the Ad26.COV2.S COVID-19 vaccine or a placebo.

The CDR3 nucleotides read TGTGCCAGCAGTAGACAACTAGCGGGAGGATCTAGCACAGATACGCAGTATTTT. Its translation: CASSRQLAGGSSTDTQYF. The J gene is TRBJ2-3, the V gene TRBV2, with 12 bases fitting TRBD2. The CDR3 contains 18 residues. The trim removed 5 bases at V and 0 bases at J, leaving 9 bases unmatched. The germline V gene has CDR1 SNHLY and CDR2 FYNNEI.

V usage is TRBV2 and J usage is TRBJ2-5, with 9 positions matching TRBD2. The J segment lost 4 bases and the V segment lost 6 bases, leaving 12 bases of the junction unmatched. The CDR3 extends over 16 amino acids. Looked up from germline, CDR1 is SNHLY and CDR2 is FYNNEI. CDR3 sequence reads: CASRPPGLAGRETQYF. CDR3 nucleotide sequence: TGTGCCAGCAGACCCCCGGGGCTAGCGGGAAGAGAGACCCAGTACTTC.

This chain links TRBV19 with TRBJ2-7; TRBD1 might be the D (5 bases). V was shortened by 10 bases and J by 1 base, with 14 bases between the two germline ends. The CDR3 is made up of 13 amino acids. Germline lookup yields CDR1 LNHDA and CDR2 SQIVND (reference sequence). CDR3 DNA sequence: TGTGCCACCAAGCGAGGACAATCCTACGAGCAGTACTTC. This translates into CATKRGQSYEQYF.

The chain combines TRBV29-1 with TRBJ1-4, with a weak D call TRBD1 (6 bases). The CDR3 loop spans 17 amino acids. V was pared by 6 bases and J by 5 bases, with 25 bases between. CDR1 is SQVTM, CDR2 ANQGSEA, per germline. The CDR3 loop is CSVQMGARGLGNEKLFF. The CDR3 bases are TGCAGCGTACAGATGGGAGCACGGGGGCTAGGAAATGAAAAACTGTTTTTT.

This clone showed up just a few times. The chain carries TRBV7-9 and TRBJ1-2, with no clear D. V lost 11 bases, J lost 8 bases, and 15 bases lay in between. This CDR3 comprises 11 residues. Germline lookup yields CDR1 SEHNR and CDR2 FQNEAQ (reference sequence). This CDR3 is CASGWSLGYTF. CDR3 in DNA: TGTGCCTCGGGGTGGTCCCTAGGCTACACCTTC.

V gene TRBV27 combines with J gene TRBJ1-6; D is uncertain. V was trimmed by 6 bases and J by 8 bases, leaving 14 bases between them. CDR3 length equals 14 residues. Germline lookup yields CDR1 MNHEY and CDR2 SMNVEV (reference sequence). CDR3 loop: CASRPGERDSPLHF. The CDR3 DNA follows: TGTGCCAGCAGACCGGGCGAAAGGGATTCACCCCTCCACTTT.

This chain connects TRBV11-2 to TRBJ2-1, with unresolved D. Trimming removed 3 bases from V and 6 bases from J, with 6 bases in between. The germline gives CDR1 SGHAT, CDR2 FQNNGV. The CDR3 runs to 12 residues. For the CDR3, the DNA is TGTGCCAGCAGCTTCATGTCCAATGAGCAGTTCTTC. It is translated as CASSFMSNEQFF.

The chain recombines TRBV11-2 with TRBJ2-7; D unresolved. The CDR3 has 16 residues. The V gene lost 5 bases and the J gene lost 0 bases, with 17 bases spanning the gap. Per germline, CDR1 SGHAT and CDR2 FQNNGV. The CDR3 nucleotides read TGTGCCAGCAGCACCCTGACACAAGCGAGCTCCTACGAGCAGTACTTC. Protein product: CASSTLTQASSYEQYF.

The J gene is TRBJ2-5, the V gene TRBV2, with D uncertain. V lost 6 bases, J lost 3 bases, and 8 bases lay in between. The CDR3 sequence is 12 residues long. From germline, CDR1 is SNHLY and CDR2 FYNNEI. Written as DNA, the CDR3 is TGTGCCAGCAGCCAGAGGAAAGAGACCCAGTACTTC. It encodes CASSQRKETQYF. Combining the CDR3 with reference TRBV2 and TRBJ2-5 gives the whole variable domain EPEVTQTPSHQVTQMGQEVILRCVPISNHLYFYWYRQILGQKVEFLVSFYNNEISEKSEIFDDQFSVERPDGSNFTLKIRSTKLEDSAMYFCASSQRKETQYFGPGTRLLVL.

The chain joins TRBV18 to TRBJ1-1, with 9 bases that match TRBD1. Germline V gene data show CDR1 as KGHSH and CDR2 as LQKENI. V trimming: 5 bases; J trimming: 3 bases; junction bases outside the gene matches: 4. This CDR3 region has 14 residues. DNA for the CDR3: TGTGCCAGCTCATCCCGGGACAGGGACACTGAAGCTTTCTTT. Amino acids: CASSSRDRDTEAFF.

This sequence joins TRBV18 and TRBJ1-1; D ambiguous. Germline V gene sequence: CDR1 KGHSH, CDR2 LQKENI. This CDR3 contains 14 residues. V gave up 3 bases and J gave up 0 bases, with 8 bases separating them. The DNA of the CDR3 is TGTGCCAGCTCACCCCTGGCCCTGAACACTGAAGCTTTCTTT. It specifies CASSPLALNTEAFF.

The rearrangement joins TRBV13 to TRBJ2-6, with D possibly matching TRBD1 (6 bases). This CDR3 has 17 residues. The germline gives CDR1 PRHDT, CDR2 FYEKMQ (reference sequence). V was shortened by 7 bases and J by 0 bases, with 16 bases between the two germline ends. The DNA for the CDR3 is TGTGCCAGCACCGAAACGACAGGACGCTCTGGGGCCAACGTCCTGACTTTC. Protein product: CASTETTGRSGANVLTF. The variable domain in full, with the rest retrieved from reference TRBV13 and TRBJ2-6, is AAGVIQSPRHLIKEKRETATLKCYPIPRHDTVYWYQQGPGQDPQFLISFYEKMQSDKGSIPDRFSAQQFSDYHSELNMSSLELGDSALYFCASTETTGRSGANVLTFGAGSRLTVL.

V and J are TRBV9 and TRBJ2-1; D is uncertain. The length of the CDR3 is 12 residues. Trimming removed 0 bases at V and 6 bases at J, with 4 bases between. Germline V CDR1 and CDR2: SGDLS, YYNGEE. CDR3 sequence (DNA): TGTGCCAGCAGCGTAGAGGGCAATGAGCAGTTCTTC. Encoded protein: CASSVEGNEQFF.

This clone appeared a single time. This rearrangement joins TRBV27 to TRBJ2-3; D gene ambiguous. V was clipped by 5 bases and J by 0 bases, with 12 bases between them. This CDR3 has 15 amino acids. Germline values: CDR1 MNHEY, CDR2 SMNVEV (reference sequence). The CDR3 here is CASSTLLGSTDTQYF. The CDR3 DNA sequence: TGTGCCAGCAGTACCCTCCTAGGTAGCACAGATACGCAGTATTTT.

For the CDR3, the DNA is TGTGCCAGCAGTGATTCGTTGGTAATGCCTGGGGAGCAGTACTTC. Translated, it gives CASSDSLVMPGEQYF. V and J are TRBV6-1 and TRBJ2-7; D gene uncertain. Trimming removed 3 bases at V and 7 bases at J, with 19 bases between. CDR1 MNHNS and CDR2 SASEGT come from the germline V gene. The CDR3 contains 15 residues.

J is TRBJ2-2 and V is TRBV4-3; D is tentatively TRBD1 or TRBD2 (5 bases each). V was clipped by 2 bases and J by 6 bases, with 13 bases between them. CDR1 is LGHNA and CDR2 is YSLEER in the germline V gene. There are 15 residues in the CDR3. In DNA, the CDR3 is TGCGCCAGCAGCCAATTTTTTGGGGACCCCGGGGAGCTGTTTTTT. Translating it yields CASSQFFGDPGELFF.

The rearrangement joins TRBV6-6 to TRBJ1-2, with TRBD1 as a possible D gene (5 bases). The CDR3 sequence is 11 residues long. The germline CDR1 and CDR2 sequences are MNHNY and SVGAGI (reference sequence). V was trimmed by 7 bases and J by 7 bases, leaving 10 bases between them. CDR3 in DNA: TGTGCCAGCACCCTGGGGGGTGGCTACACCTTC. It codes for CASTLGGGYTF.

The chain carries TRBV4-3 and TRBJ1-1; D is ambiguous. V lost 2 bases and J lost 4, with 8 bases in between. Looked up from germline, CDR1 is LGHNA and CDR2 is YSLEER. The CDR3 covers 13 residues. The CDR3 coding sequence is TGCGCCAGCAGCCAACGGGTTGGCACTGAAGCTTTCTTT. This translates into CASSQRVGTEAFF.

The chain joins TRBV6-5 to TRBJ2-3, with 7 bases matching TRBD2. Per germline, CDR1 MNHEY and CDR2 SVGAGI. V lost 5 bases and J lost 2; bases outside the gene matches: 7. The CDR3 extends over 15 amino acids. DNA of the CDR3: TGTGCCAGCAGTAAACTAGCGCGTAACACAGATACGCAGTATTTT. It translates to CASSKLARNTDTQYF.

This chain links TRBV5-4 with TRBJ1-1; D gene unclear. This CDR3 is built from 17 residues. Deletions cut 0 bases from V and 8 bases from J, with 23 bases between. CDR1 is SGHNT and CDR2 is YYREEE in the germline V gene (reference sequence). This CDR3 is CASSLDPGGSRLGEAFF. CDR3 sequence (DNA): TGTGCCAGCAGCTTGGATCCCGGTGGTTCGCGCTTGGGCGAAGCTTTCTTT.

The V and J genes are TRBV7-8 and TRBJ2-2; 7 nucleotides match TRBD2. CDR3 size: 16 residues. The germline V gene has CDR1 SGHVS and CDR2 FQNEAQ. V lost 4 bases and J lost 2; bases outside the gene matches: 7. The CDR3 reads CASSSYERGNTGELFF. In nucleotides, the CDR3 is TGTGCCAGCAGCTCATACGAGCGGGGCAACACCGGGGAGCTGTTTTTT.

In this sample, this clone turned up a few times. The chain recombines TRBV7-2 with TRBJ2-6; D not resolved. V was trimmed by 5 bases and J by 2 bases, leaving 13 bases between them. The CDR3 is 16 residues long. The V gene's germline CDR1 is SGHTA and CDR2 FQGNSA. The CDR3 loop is CASSPSTRTGANVLTF. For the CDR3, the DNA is TGTGCCAGCAGCCCCTCTACGAGGACTGGGGCCAACGTCCTGACTTTC.

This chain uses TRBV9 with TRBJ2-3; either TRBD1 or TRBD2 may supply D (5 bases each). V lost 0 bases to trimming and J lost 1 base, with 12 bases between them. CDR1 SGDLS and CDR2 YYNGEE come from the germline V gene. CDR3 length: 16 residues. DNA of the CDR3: TGTGCCAGCAGCGTAGAGGGTGTGGGGGGCACAGATACGCAGTATTTT. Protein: CASSVEGVGGTDTQYF. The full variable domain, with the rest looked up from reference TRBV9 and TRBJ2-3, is DSGVTQTPKHLITATGQRVTLRCSPRSGDLSVYWYQQSLDQGLQFLIQYYNGEERAKGNILERFSAQQFPDLHSELNLSSLELGDSALYFCASSVEGVGGTDTQYFGPGTRLTVL.

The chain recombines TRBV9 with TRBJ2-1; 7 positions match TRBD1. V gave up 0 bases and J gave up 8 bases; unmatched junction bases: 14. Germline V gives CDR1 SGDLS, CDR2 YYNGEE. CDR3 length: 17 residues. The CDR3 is CASSVAEGQIVAHEQFF. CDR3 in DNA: TGTGCCAGCAGCGTAGCCGAGGGACAGATTGTTGCCCATGAGCAGTTCTTC. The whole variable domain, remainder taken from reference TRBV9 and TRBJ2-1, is DSGVTQTPKHLITATGQRVTLRCSPRSGDLSVYWYQQSLDQGLQFLIQYYNGEERAKGNILERFSAQQFPDLHSELNLSSLELGDSALYFCASSVAEGQIVAHEQFFGPGTRLTVL.

CDR3 protein: CAISERGPGQASYGYTF. The DNA of the CDR3 is TGTGCCATCAGTGAGCGGGGTCCGGGACAGGCATCCTATGGCTACACCTTC. The V and J genes are TRBV10-3 and TRBJ1-2, with TRBD1 identical over 8 bases. This CDR3 has 17 amino acids. In germline, CDR1 is ENHRY, CDR2 SYGVKD. Trimming removed 2 bases from V and 4 bases from J; junction bases left unmatched: 12.

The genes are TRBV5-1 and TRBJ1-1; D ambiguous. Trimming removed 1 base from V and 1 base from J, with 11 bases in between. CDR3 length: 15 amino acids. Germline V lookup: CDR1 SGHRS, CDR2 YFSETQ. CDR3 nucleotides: TGCGCCAGCAGCTTGCCGGGCAGGACGAACACTGAAGCTTTCTTT. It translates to CASSLPGRTNTEAFF. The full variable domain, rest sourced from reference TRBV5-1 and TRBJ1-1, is KAGVTQTPRYLIKTRGQQVTLSCSPISGHRSVSWYQQTPGQGLQFLFEYFSETQRNKGNFPGRFSGRQFSNSRSEMNVSTLELGDSALYLCASSLPGRTNTEAFFGQGTRLTVV.